This T cell receptor beta chain was sequenced for a study of blood T cell repertoires in COVID-19. TCRdb keeps only in-frame clones here, not all; method: immunoSEQ multiplex PCR. The profile covers roughly 250,000 clones, with 75% to 95% appearing a single time and around 1.8% taken by the ten largest. CDR1 is SEHNR, CDR2 FQNEAQ, per germline (reference sequence). Trimming took 2 bases from V and 4 from J, leaving 8 bases between them. The CDR3 is 14 amino acids. All recovered Cohort 3 donors got two negative PCRs, got clearance, or saw symptom resolution. Sample: PBMCs or T cells enriched from blood (not recorded which). The chain uses TRBV7-9 and TRBJ1-4; D gene ambiguous. The sequence came from a woman between 18 and 29 years old who had recovered from COVID-19. CDR3 coding DNA: TGTGCCAGCAGCTTACGTGAGGGTAATGAAAAACTGTTTTTT. This gives the protein CASSLREGNEKLFF.